This entry lists 7 T cell receptor beta chains sequenced from one sample in a study of blood T cell repertoires in COVID-19. Clones were sequenced by immunoSEQ multiplex PCR, and TCRdb holds only the in-frame ones, with some missing. The table includes 130,000 to 150,000 clones, 84% detected once. The sample consisted of PBMCs or T cells enriched from blood (not recorded which). All receptors come from a woman aged 45-65 years who had been exposed to COVID-19.

The CDR3 region has the DNA TGTGCCAGCAGTGCCCCGGTATGGACAGGGCTTGGGACTGAAGCTTTCTTT. It codes for CASSAPVWTGLGTEAFF. The rearrangement joins TRBV25-1 to TRBJ1-1; TRBD1 agrees at 8 bases. Germline values: CDR1 MGHDK, CDR2 SYGVNS. Trimming at V came to 4 bases and at J to 5 bases, leaving 15 bases not matched to a gene. CDR3 length: 17 residues.

The chain carries TRBV3-1 (or the pseudogene TRBV3-2) and TRBJ2-2; 8 nucleotides line up with TRBD2. V was clipped by 0 bases and J by 7 bases; unmatched bases: 7. CDR3 length equals 16 residues. Germline CDR1 reads LGHDT; CDR2 reads YNNKEL (reference sequence). The chain's CDR3 is CASSQEPSGYFGELFF. The CDR3, as DNA: TGTGCCAGCAGCCAAGAGCCTAGCGGGTATTTCGGGGAGCTGTTTTTT.

This CDR3 is CASSYGPAGYGYTF. In nucleotides, the CDR3 is TGTGCCAGCAGTTACGGCCCGGCGGGCTATGGCTACACCTTC. The chain recombines TRBV6-2 or TRBV6-3 with TRBJ1-2; the D is unclear. V was shortened by 2 bases and J by 4 bases, with 11 bases between the two germline ends. The CDR3 totals 14 residues. Germline loops: CDR1 MNHEY, CDR2 SVGEGT.

The chain combines TRBV6-6 with TRBJ1-1; 7 nucleotides agree with TRBD1. V was clipped by 4 bases and J by 6 bases; unmatched bases: 8. The CDR3 spans 14 residues. Looked up from germline, CDR1 is MNHNY and CDR2 is SVGAGI (reference sequence). CDR3 bases: TGTGCCAGCAGTTCCAGGGGGATGGGGGCTGAAGCTTTCTTT. As protein: CASSSRGMGAEAFF.

The V gene is TRBV5-3, the J gene TRBJ2-1; TRBD1 might be the D (5 bases). TRBV5-3 is classed as an ORF, of uncertain function. CDR3 length equals 15 residues. Trimming removed 3 bases at V and 6 bases at J, with 16 bases between. CDR3 in amino acids: CARSSIYHRGNEQFF. The DNA of the CDR3 is TGTGCCAGAAGCTCCATCTACCATAGGGGCAATGAGCAGTTCTTC.

The V gene is TRBV21-1, the J gene TRBJ2-7; TRBD2 is the table's D call, not checked against the DNA. TRBV21-1 is annotated as a pseudogene. This CDR3 is 19 amino acids long. The CDR3 protein is CASSKKKWALGGNTYEQYF. For the CDR3, the DNA is TGTGCCAGCAGCAAAAAAAAATGGGCGCTTGGGGGGAATACCTACGAGCAGTACTTC.

This clone was detected only a few times. The V and J genes are TRBV4-3 and TRBJ2-3; 12 nucleotides line up with TRBD2. Trimming took 5 bases from V and 10 from J; bases not matched to a gene: 10. CDR3 length equals 15 residues. Per germline, CDR1 LGHNA and CDR2 YSLEER. The CDR3 protein is CASSTLAGGPVAQYF. The CDR3 nucleotides read TGCGCCAGCAGCACCCTAGCGGGAGGGCCGGTTGCGCAGTATTTT.